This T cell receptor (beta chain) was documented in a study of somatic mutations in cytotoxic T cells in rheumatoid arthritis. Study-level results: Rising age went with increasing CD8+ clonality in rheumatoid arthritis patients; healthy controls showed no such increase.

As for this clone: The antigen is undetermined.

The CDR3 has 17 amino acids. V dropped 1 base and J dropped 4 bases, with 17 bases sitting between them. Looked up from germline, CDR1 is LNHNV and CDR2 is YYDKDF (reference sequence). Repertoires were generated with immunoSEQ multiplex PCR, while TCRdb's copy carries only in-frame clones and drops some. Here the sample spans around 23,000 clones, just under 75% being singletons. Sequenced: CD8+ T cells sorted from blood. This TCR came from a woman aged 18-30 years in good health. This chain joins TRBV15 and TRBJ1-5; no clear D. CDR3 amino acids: CATSRVPLPGPNQPQHF. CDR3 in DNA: TGTGCCACCAGCAGAGTACCCCTCCCCGGACCGAATCAGCCCCAGCATTTT.